Listed below are T cell receptor beta chains from one sample, sequenced in a study of blood T cell repertoires in COVID-19. Only in-frame clones appear in the TCRdb table, and some are missing; sequencing was by immunoSEQ multiplex PCR. The repertoire includes 200,000 to 300,000 clones, more than 80% of them detected once, and approximately 5.7% sits in the top ten. Specimen: peripheral blood. These receptors originate from a human donor in a cohort sampled during active COVID-19. Each CDR3 is given with its conserved first and last residue. Each record gives: clone size, V gene, J gene, D gene, CDR3 protein, CDR3 DNA. The D gene is left open where the match is weak. The size field is filled for only some rows; it gives once, few, many or a size class.

abundance: -
v_gene: TRBV19
j_gene: TRBJ1-1
d_gene: -
CDR3aa: CASSQVVGASANTEAFF
CDR3nt: TGTGCCAGTAGCCAGGTGGTGGGGGCCTCGGCGAACACTGAAGCTTTCTTT

abundance: -
v_gene: TRBV7-6
j_gene: TRBJ2-5
d_gene: TRBD1
CDR3aa: CASSSGQGIQETQYF
CDR3nt: TGTGCCAGCAGCTCCGGACAGGGGATTCAAGAGACCCAGTACTTC

abundance: -
v_gene: TRBV18
j_gene: TRBJ1-2
d_gene: -
CDR3aa: CASSPTSESGTNYGYTF
CDR3nt: TGTGCCAGCTCACCCACTTCGGAGTCAGGGACTAACTATGGCTACACCTTC

abundance: few
v_gene: TRBV7-2
j_gene: TRBJ2-5
d_gene: TRBD2
CDR3aa: CASSLVSLGGGAQETQYF
CDR3nt: TGTGCCAGCAGCTTAGTGTCTTTGGGCGGGGGGGCCCAAGAGACCCAGTACTTC

abundance: -
v_gene: TRBV18
j_gene: TRBJ2-3
d_gene: -
CDR3aa: CASSPRGGDTQYF
CDR3nt: TGTGCCAGCTCACCAAGGGGCGGAGATACGCAGTATTTT

abundance: once
v_gene: TRBV5-4
j_gene: TRBJ2-7
d_gene: -
CDR3aa: CASSAPTGNPLGEQYF
CDR3nt: TGTGCCAGCAGCGCGCCTACAGGGAATCCATTGGGGGAGCAGTACTTC

abundance: -
v_gene: TRBV11-1
j_gene: TRBJ2-7
d_gene: -
CDR3aa: CASSHEPPIYEQYF
CDR3nt: TGTGCCAGCAGTCACGAGCCCCCCATCTACGAGCAGTACTTC

abundance: -
v_gene: TRBV7-9
j_gene: TRBJ2-1
d_gene: TRBD1
CDR3aa: CASSFPGQGFTNEQFF
CDR3nt: TGTGCCAGCAGCTTTCCGGGACAGGGCTTTACCAATGAGCAGTTCTTC

abundance: -
v_gene: TRBV27
j_gene: TRBJ1-3
d_gene: TRBD1
CDR3aa: CASRTGGSGNTIYF
CDR3nt: TGTGCCAGCAGGACAGGGGGCTCTGGAAACACCATATATTTT

abundance: -
v_gene: TRBV5-1
j_gene: TRBJ2-3
d_gene: TRBD1
CDR3aa: CASSRQGKGTQYF
CDR3nt: TGCGCCAGCAGCCGACAGGGGAAGGGTACGCAGTATTTT

abundance: -
v_gene: TRBV30
j_gene: TRBJ1-5
d_gene: TRBD1
CDR3aa: CAWSEQGDQPQHF
CDR3nt: TGTGCCTGGAGTGAACAGGGGGATCAGCCCCAGCATTTT

abundance: few
v_gene: TRBV21-1
j_gene: TRBJ1-6
d_gene: -
CDR3aa: CASGKIGANSPLHF
CDR3nt: TGTGCCAGCGGGAAAATTGGGGCCAATTCACCCCTCCACTTT

abundance: -
v_gene: TRBV6-1
j_gene: TRBJ1-4
d_gene: TRBD1
CDR3aa: CASSEVGQAEELFF
CDR3nt: TGTGCCAGCAGTGAAGTTGGACAGGCCGAAGAACTGTTTTTT

abundance: once
v_gene: TRBV3-1/TRBV3-2
j_gene: TRBJ2-1
d_gene: TRBD2
CDR3aa: CASNRGLASNEQFF
CDR3nt: TGTGCCAGCAACCGGGGACTAGCGAGCAATGAGCAGTTCTTC

abundance: -
v_gene: TRBV13
j_gene: TRBJ1-2
d_gene: -
CDR3aa: CASSAPPGIYGYTF
CDR3nt: TGTGCCAGCAGCGCACCCCCAGGAATCTATGGCTACACCTTC

abundance: -
v_gene: TRBV6-5
j_gene: TRBJ2-6
d_gene: TRBD1
CDR3aa: CASSRGGAGANVLTF
CDR3nt: TGTGCCAGCAGTCGAGGGGGCGCTGGGGCCAACGTCCTGACTTTC

abundance: many
v_gene: TRBV28
j_gene: TRBJ1-2
d_gene: -
CDR3aa: CASSPSWASGYTF
CDR3nt: TGTGCCAGCAGCCCCTCATGGGCCTCTGGCTACACCTTC

abundance: -
v_gene: TRBV15
j_gene: TRBJ1-1
d_gene: TRBD1
CDR3aa: CATSRVGQGGNTEAFF
CDR3nt: TGTGCCACCAGCAGAGTGGGGCAGGGGGGAAACACTGAAGCTTTCTTT

abundance: -
v_gene: TRBV3-1/TRBV3-2
j_gene: TRBJ2-2
d_gene: -
CDR3aa: CASRAVSTGELFF
CDR3nt: TGTGCCAGCAGAGCTGTTAGCACCGGGGAGCTGTTTTTT

abundance: -
v_gene: TRBV6-6
j_gene: TRBJ2-7
d_gene: -
CDR3aa: CASSSRHDQSYEQYF
CDR3nt: TGTGCCAGCAGTTCCCGACATGACCAATCCTACGAGCAGTACTTC

abundance: -
v_gene: TRBV28
j_gene: TRBJ2-1
d_gene: TRBD1
CDR3aa: CASSLIDRGNEQFF
CDR3nt: TGTGCCAGCAGTTTAATTGACAGGGGCAATGAGCAGTTCTTC

abundance: many
v_gene: TRBV27
j_gene: TRBJ1-2
d_gene: TRBD1
CDR3aa: CASSWRQGAYGYTF
CDR3nt: TGTGCCAGCAGTTGGAGACAGGGGGCGTATGGCTACACCTTC

abundance: -
v_gene: TRBV3-1/TRBV3-2
j_gene: TRBJ2-3
d_gene: TRBD2
CDR3aa: CASSGLAGGKGTDTQYF
CDR3nt: TGTGCCAGCAGCGGTCTAGCGGGAGGGAAAGGCACAGATACGCAGTATTTT

abundance: once
v_gene: TRBV19
j_gene: TRBJ2-2
d_gene: TRBD1
CDR3aa: CASSPQTGQGGGELFF
CDR3nt: TGTGCCAGTAGTCCCCAGACCGGACAGGGAGGCGGGGAGCTGTTTTTT

abundance: -
v_gene: TRBV7-9
j_gene: TRBJ2-7
d_gene: TRBD1
CDR3aa: CASSGRDRNDEQYF
CDR3nt: TGTGCCAGCAGTGGCAGGGACAGGAATGACGAGCAGTACTTC

abundance: -
v_gene: TRBV28
j_gene: TRBJ2-6
d_gene: -
CDR3aa: CASSPSPAGANVLTF
CDR3nt: TGTGCCAGCAGTCCATCACCGGCTGGGGCCAACGTCCTGACTTTC

abundance: -
v_gene: TRBV19
j_gene: TRBJ1-2
d_gene: -
CDR3aa: CASRGGTLNYGYTF
CDR3nt: TGTGCCAGTAGGGGCGGGACCCTAAACTATGGCTACACCTTC

abundance: -
v_gene: TRBV28
j_gene: TRBJ1-5
d_gene: -
CDR3aa: CASSLSQGYQPQHF
CDR3nt: TGTGCCAGCAGTCTCTCACAGGGTTATCAGCCCCAGCATTTT

abundance: -
v_gene: TRBV6-5
j_gene: TRBJ2-2
d_gene: TRBD2
CDR3aa: CASSNSGRVGELFF
CDR3nt: TGTGCCAGCAGTAACAGCGGGAGAGTCGGGGAGCTGTTTTTT

abundance: -
v_gene: TRBV19
j_gene: TRBJ1-4
d_gene: -
CDR3aa: CASSSQGATNEKLFF
CDR3nt: TGTGCCAGTAGTTCCCAGGGTGCAACTAATGAAAAACTGTTTTTT

abundance: -
v_gene: TRBV5-6
j_gene: TRBJ2-1
d_gene: TRBD2
CDR3aa: CASSRGLAGAGEQFF
CDR3nt: TGTGCCAGCAGCCGGGGACTAGCGGGAGCGGGTGAGCAGTTCTTC

abundance: -
v_gene: TRBV29-1
j_gene: TRBJ1-4
d_gene: TRBD1
CDR3aa: CSVSGTGEGEKLFF
CDR3nt: TGCAGCGTGTCCGGGACAGGGGAAGGTGAAAAACTGTTTTTT

abundance: many
v_gene: TRBV28
j_gene: TRBJ2-1
d_gene: -
CDR3aa: CASSLNPRGGEQFF
CDR3nt: TGTGCCAGCAGTTTAAATCCCCGCGGAGGTGAGCAGTTCTTC

abundance: -
v_gene: TRBV15
j_gene: TRBJ1-2
d_gene: -
CDR3aa: CATSRFTPEAGAGYGYTF
CDR3nt: TGTGCCACCAGCAGATTTACTCCCGAAGCAGGGGCGGGCTATGGCTACACCTTC

abundance: once
v_gene: TRBV6-6
j_gene: TRBJ2-5
d_gene: TRBD2
CDR3aa: CASRTRTSGRTETQYF
CDR3nt: TGTGCCAGCAGAACCCGGACTAGCGGGAGGACGGAGACCCAGTACTTC

abundance: -
v_gene: TRBV9
j_gene: TRBJ2-1
d_gene: TRBD2
CDR3aa: CASSVGGRMTNEQFF
CDR3nt: TGTGCCAGCAGCGTAGGCGGGAGGATGACCAATGAGCAGTTCTTC

abundance: -
v_gene: TRBV6-5
j_gene: TRBJ2-1
d_gene: TRBD2
CDR3aa: CASSYIGGAGNEQFF
CDR3nt: TGTGCCAGCAGTTACATCGGGGGGGCTGGCAATGAGCAGTTCTTC

abundance: -
v_gene: TRBV4-1
j_gene: TRBJ1-2
d_gene: -
CDR3aa: CASSQEEGGYGYTF
CDR3nt: TGCGCCAGCAGCCAAGAAGAGGGTGGGTATGGCTACACCTTC

abundance: -
v_gene: TRBV7-8
j_gene: TRBJ1-6
d_gene: TRBD1
CDR3aa: CASSLSQGNSPLHF
CDR3nt: TGTGCCAGCAGCTTATCACAGGGGAATTCACCCCTCCACTTT

abundance: -
v_gene: TRBV5-6
j_gene: TRBJ2-7
d_gene: -
CDR3aa: CASSHTDGLDEQYF
CDR3nt: TGTGCCAGCAGCCATACTGACGGGTTGGACGAGCAGTACTTC

abundance: few
v_gene: TRBV4-1
j_gene: TRBJ2-7
d_gene: TRBD1
CDR3aa: CASSLVSETGSSYEQYF
CDR3nt: TGCGCCAGCAGCCTAGTCTCAGAGACAGGGAGCTCCTACGAGCAGTACTTC

abundance: -
v_gene: TRBV20-1
j_gene: TRBJ2-7
d_gene: -
CDR3aa: CSASKGEQYF
CDR3nt: TGCAGTGCTAGTAAGGGGGAGCAGTACTTC